This record covers a single TCR beta chain. This record comes from a study of blood T cell repertoires in COVID-19. In the study overall: Donors in the United States, Italy and Spain gave samples during acute or convalescent COVID-19. Nucleic acid was either cDNA or gDNA, and it came from T cells, B-cell-depleted T cells, or PBMCs.

Original processing notes: Reference gene primer amplification yielded estimated nucleated cell counts. Sequencing used immunoSEQ multiplex PCR; TCRdb keeps in-frame clones, though not all of them. D and trimming come from the DNA, and the V and J calls and clone size come from that table. The profile shows about 140,000 clones, 80% to 90% of them singletons. V was pared by 3 bases and J by 3 bases, with 9 bases between. This CDR3 is built from 13 residues. Per germline, CDR1 SNHLY and CDR2 FYNNEI. The chain combines TRBV2 with TRBJ2-7; D is ambiguous. This receptor was taken from a woman aged 50 to 60 with active or convalescent COVID-19. Sequenced material: peripheral blood. Written as DNA, the CDR3 is TGTGCCAGCAGTGACGGTGGAGTCTACGAGCAGTACTTC. It encodes CASSDGGVYEQYF.